This TCR beta chain appears in the sequencing data of a study of cytomegalovirus exposure and HLA in healthy donors. PCR amplification relied on 60 Vbeta primers (plus 13 Jbeta primers). The method was immunoSEQ multiplex PCR; TCRdb's version includes in-frame clones alone and lacks a portion of them. The sample has about 140,000 clones; approximately 78% are singletons. General study points: The study recorded 150 to 200 TCR beta chains that were cytomegalovirus-associated.

This clone turned up a few times. Its target is not known. Nominally healthy donors were sampled, though unrecorded immune exposures were likely. The CDR3 is made up of 16 amino acids. V lost 6 bases and J lost 8; bases outside the gene matches: 10. Germline V gene data show CDR1 as ENHRY and CDR2 as SYGVKD. The chain links TRBV10-3 to TRBJ1-6, with 10 bases fitting TRBD1. This TCR came from a woman between 18 and 30 years old in good health and CMV-seropositive. The specimen sequenced was PBMCs. The CDR3 nucleotides read TGTGCCATCAGGGGACAGGGGTGGGCCCCTGATTCACCCCTCCACTTT. It specifies CAIRGQGWAPDSPLHF.